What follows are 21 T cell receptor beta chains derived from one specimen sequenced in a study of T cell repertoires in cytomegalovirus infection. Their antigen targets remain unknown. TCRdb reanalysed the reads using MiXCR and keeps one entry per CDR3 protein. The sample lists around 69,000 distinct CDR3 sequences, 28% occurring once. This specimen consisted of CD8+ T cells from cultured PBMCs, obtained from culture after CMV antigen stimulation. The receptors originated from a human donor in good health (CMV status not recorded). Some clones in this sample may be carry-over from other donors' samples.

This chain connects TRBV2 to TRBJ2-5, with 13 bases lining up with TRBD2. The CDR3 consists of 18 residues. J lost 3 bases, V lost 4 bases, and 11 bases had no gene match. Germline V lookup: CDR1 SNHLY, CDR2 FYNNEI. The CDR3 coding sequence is TGTGCCAGCAGTGTTGGGGGACTAGCGGGACTCGGGGAAGAGACCCAGTACTTC. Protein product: CASSVGGLAGLGEETQYF.

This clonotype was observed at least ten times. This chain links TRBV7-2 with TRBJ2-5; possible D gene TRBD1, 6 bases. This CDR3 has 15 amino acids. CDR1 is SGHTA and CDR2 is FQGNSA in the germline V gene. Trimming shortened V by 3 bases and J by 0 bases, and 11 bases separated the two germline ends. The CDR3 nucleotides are TGTGCCAGCAGCTTCCCCGACAGGAACCAAGAGACCCAGTACTTC. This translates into CASSFPDRNQETQYF. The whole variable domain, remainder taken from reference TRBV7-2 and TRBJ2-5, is GAGVSQSPSNKVTEKGKDVELRCDPISGHTALYWYRQSLGQGLEFLIYFQGNSAPDKSGLPSDRFSAERTGGSVSTLTIQRTQQEDSAVYLCASSFPDRNQETQYFGPGTRLLVL.

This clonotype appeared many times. In DNA, the CDR3 is TGTGCCAGCAGTAGACGACAGGGCGACAATCAGCCCCAGCATTTT. This sequence encodes CASSRRQGDNQPQHF. The chain is built from TRBV6-2 or TRBV6-3 and TRBJ1-5, with 7 nucleotides matching TRBD1. Germline assignment: CDR1 MNHEY and CDR2 SVGEGT. V shed 5 bases, J shed 3 bases, and the junction held 7 bases outside the gene matches. The CDR3 is made up of 15 amino acids.

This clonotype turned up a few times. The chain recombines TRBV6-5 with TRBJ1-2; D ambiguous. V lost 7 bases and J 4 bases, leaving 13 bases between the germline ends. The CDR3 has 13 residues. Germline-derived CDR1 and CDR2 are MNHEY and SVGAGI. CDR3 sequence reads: CASTRSAGYGYTF. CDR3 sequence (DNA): TGTGCCAGCACCCGGAGCGCTGGCTATGGCTACACCTTC.

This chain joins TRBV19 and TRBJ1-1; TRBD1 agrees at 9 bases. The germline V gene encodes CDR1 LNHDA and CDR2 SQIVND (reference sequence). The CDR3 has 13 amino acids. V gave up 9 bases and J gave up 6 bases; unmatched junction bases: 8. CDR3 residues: CASYRGLSSEAFF. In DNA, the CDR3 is TGTGCCAGCTACAGGGGGCTTTCTTCTGAAGCTTTCTTT. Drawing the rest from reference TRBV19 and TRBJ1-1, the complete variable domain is DGGITQSPKYLFRKEGQNVTLSCEQNLNHDAMYWYRQDPGQGLRLIYYSQIVNDFQKGDIAEGYSVSREKKESFPLTVTSAQKNPTAFYLCASYRGLSSEAFFGQGTRLTVV.

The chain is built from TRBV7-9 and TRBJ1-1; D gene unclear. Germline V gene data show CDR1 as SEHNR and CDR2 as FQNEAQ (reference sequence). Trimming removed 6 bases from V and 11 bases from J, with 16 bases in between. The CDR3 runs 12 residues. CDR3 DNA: TGTGCCAGCAGAGCGGACTCCAATGGGGCTTTCTTT. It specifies CASRADSNGAFF.

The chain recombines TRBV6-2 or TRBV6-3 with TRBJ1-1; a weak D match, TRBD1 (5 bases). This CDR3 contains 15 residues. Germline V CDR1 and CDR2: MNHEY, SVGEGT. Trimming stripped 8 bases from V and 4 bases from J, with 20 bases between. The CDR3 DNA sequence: TGTGCCAGCGGGCCCGAGCGGGGGGTGGGCACTGAAGCTTTCTTT. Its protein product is CASGPERGVGTEAFF.

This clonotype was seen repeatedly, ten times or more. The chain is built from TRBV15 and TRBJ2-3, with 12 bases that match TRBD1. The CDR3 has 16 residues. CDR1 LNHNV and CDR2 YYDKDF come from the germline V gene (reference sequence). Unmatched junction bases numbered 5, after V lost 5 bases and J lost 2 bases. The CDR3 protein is CATSLRDRGPTDTQYF. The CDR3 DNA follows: TGTGCCACCAGCCTACGGGACAGGGGGCCCACAGATACGCAGTATTTT.

DNA of the CDR3: TGTGCCAGCAGTACCCGACTAGCGGGAAACTACAATGAGCAGTTCTTC. This gives the protein CASSTRLAGNYNEQFF. V gene TRBV27 combines with J gene TRBJ2-1; 11 nucleotides line up with TRBD2. Germline assignment: CDR1 MNHEY and CDR2 SMNVEV (reference sequence). Losses at the gene ends were 5 bases for V and 3 bases for J; bases not matched to a gene: 6. CDR3 length: 16 residues.

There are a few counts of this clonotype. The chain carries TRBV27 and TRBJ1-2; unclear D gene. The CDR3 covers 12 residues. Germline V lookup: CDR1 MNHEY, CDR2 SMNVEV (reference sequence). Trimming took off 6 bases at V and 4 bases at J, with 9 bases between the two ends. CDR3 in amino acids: CASRVGSYGYTF. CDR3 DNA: TGTGCCAGCAGGGTGGGGTCCTATGGCTACACCTTC.

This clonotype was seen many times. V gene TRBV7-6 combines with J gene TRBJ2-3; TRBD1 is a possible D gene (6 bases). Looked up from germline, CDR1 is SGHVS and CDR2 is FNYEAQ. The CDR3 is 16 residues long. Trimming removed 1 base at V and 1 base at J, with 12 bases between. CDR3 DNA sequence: TGTGCCAGCAGCTTAGATCAGGGGACCCGCACAGATACGCAGTATTTT. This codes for CASSLDQGTRTDTQYF.

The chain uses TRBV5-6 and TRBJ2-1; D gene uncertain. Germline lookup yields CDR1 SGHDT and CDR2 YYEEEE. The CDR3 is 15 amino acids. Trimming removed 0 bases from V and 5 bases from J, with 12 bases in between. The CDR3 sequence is CASSLAVDLDNEQFF. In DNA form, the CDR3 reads TGTGCCAGCAGCTTGGCCGTGGACCTCGACAATGAGCAGTTCTTC.

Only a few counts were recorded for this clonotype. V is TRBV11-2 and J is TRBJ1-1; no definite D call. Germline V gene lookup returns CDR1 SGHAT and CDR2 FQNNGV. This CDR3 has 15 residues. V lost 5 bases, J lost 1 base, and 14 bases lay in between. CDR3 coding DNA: TGTGCCAGCAGCACCCCCGGACCTACGAACACTGAAGCTTTCTTT. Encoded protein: CASSTPGPTNTEAFF.

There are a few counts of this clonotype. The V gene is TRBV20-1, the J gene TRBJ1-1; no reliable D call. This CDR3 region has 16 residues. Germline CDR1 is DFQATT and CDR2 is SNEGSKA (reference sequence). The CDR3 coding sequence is TGCAGCGAATCAAGTCCCAACCCTTTAGGGTGGACTGAAGCTTTCTTT. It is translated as CSESSPNPLGWTEAFF.

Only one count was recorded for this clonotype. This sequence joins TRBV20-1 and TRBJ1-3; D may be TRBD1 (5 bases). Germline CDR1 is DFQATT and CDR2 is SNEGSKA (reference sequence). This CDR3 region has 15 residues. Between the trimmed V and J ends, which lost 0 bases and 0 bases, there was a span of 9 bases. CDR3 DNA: TGCAGTGCTAGAGATACAGGAGACTCTGGAAACACCATATATTTT. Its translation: CSARDTGDSGNTIYF.

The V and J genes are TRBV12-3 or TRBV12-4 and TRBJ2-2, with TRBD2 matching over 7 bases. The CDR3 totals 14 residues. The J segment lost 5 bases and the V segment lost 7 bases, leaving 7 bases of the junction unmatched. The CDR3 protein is CASTNGGTTGELFF. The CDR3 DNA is TGTGCCAGCACGAACGGGGGGACGACCGGGGAGCTGTTTTTT.

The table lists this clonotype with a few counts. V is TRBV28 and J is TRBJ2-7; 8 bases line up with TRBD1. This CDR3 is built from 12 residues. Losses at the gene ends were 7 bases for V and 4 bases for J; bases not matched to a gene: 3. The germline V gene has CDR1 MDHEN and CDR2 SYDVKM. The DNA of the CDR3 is TGTGCCAGCATTGGACAGGGTTACGAGCAGTACTTC. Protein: CASIGQGYEQYF.

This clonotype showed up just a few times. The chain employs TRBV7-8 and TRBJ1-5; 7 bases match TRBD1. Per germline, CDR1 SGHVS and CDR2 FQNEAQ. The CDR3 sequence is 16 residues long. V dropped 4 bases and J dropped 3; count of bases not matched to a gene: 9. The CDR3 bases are TGTGCCAGCAGCTCAACCACAGGGGTCCCCAATCAGCCCCAGCATTTT. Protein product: CASSSTTGVPNQPQHF.

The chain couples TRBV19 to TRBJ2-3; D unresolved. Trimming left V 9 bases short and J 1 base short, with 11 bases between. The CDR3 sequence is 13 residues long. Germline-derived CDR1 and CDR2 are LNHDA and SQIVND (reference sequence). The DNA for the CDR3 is TGTGCCAGCCGGCCTACCGGCACAGATACGCAGTATTTT. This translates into CASRPTGTDTQYF.

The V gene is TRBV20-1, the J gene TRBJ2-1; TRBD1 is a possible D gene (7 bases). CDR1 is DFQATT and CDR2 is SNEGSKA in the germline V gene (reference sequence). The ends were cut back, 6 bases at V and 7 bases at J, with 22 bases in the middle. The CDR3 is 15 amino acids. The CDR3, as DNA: TGCAGTGCGAATCTCTTCCTGACAGGGAGGAATGAGCAGTTCTTC. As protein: CSANLFLTGRNEQFF.

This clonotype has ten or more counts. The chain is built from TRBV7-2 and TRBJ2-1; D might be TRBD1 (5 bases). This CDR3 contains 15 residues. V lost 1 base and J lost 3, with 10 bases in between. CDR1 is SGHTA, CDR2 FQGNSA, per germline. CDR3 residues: CASSLVGVIYNEQFF. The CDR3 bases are TGTGCCAGCAGCTTAGTAGGGGTTATCTACAATGAGCAGTTCTTC.